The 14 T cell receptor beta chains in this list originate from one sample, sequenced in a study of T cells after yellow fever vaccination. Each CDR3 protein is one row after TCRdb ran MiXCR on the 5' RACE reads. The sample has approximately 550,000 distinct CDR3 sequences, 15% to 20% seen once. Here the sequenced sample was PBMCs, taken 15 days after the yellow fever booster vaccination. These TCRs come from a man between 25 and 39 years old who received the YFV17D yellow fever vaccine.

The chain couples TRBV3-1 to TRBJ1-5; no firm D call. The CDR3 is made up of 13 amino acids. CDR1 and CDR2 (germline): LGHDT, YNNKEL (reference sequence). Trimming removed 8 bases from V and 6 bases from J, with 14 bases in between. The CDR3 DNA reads TGTGCCAGCTCCGAAGGTTTAGGTCAGCCCCAGCATTTT. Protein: CASSEGLGQPQHF.

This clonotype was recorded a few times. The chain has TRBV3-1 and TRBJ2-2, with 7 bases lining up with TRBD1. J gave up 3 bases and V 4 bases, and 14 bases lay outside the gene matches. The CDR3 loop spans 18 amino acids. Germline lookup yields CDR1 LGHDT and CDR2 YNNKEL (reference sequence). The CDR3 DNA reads TGTGCCAGCAGCCTCGGGACGACAGGGTCTTCGTACACCGGGGAGCTGTTTTTT. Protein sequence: CASSLGTTGSSYTGELFF.

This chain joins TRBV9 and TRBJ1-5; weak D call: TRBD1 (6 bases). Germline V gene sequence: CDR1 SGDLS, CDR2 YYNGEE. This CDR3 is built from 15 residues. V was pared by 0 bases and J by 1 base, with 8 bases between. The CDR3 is CASSVAGQSNQPQHF. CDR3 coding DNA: TGTGCCAGCAGCGTAGCTGGACAGAGCAATCAGCCCCAGCATTTT.

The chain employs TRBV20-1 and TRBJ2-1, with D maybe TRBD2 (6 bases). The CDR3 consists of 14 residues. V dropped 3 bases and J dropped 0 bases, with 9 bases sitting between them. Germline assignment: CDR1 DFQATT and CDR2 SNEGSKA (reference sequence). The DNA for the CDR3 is TGCAGTGCTAGTTGGGACTTCTCCTACAATGAGCAGTTCTTC. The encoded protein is CSASWDFSYNEQFF.

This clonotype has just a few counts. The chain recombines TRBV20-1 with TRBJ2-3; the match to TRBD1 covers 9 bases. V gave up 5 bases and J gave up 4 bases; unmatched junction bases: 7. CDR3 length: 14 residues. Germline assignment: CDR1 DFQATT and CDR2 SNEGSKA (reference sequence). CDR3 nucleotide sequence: TGCAGTGCTCCCGGGACAGGGTCCCCAGATACGCAGTATTTT. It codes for CSAPGTGSPDTQYF.

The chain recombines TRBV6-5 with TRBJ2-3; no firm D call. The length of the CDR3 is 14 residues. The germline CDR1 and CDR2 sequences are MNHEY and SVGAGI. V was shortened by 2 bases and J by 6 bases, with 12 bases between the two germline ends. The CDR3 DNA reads TGTGCCAGCAGTTACGGGCGCGTGGTGGATACGCAGTATTTT. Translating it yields CASSYGRVVDTQYF.

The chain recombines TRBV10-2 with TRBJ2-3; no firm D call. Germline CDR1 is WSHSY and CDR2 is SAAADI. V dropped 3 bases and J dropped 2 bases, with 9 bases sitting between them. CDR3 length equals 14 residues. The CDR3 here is CASSEGYTTDTQYF. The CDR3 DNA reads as TGCGCCAGCAGTGAAGGATATACCACAGATACGCAGTATTTT.

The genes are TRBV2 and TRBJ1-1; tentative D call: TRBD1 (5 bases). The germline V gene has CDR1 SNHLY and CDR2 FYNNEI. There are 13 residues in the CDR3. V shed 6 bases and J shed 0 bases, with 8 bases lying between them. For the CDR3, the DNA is TGTGCCAGCAGACAGGTAATGAACACTGAAGCTTTCTTT. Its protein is CASRQVMNTEAFF.

CDR3: CASSYVPAPRGSGEQYF. CDR3 nucleotides: TGTGCCAGCAGTTACGTACCCGCTCCCCGGGGTTCGGGGGAGCAGTACTTC. This chain uses TRBV6-5 with TRBJ2-7, with D possibly being TRBD2 (5 bases). There are 17 residues in the CDR3. Trimming stripped 2 bases from V and 7 bases from J, with 24 bases between. Germline V gives CDR1 MNHEY, CDR2 SVGAGI.

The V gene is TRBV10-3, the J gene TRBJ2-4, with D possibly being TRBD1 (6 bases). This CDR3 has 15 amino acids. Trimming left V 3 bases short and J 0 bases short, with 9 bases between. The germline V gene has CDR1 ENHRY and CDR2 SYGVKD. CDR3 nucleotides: TGTGCCATCAGTGAATCGACAGGAGCCAAAAACATTCAGTACTTC. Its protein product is CAISESTGAKNIQYF.

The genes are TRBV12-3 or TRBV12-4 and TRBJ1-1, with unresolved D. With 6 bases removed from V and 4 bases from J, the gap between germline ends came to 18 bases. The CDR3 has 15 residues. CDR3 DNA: TGTGCCAGCAGCCTTCCGGGTGGGGTGAGCACTGAAGCTTTCTTT. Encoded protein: CASSLPGGVSTEAFF.

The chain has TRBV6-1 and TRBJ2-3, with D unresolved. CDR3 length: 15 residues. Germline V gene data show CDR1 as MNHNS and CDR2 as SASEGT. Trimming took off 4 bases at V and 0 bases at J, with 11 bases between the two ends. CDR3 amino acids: CASSATRTSTDTQYF. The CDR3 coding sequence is TGTGCCAGCAGTGCCACAAGAACTAGCACAGATACGCAGTATTTT.

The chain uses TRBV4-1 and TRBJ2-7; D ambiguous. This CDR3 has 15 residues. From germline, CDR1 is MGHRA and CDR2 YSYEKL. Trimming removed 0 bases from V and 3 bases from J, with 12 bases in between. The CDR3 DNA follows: TGCGCCAGCAGCCAAGATGGGGTTCGCAGCTACGAGCAGTACTTC. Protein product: CASSQDGVRSYEQYF.

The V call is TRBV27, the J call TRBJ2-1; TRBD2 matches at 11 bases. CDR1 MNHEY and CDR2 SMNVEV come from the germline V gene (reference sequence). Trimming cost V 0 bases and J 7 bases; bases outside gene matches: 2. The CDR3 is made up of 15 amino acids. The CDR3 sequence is CASSLSRTSGNEQFF. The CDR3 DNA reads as TGTGCCAGCAGTTTATCCCGGACTAGCGGGAATGAGCAGTTCTTC.